This TCR beta chain came from a study of long-term antiretroviral therapy in people with HIV. General observations from the study: ART preceded a rise in diversity that nonetheless stayed lower than in transplant donor controls.

The CDR3 has 18 amino acids. Germline V CDR1 and CDR2: SEHNR, FQNEAQ (reference sequence). V dropped 5 bases and J dropped 7; count of bases not matched to a gene: 11. Concerning this clone: The antigen is undetermined.

The authors ran the immunoSEQ assay, v3.0, at survey level. Using immunoSEQ multiplex PCR, the repertoire was profiled, and TCRdb retains in-frame clones only, with some absent. The sample lists just over 35,000 clones; 70% to 90% were seen once. This chain links TRBV7-9 with TRBJ2-4, with 16 bases aligning to TRBD2. Sequencing was performed on unsorted PBMCs, taken 2.2 years after starting antiretroviral therapy. This receptor was obtained from a man in his late teens or twenties with HIV. In DNA form, the CDR3 reads TGTGCCAGCAGCCCCACCTCGGGACTAGCGGGAGGGAGGAACATTCAGTACTTC. Translation: CASSPTSGLAGGRNIQYF.